The 24 T cell receptor beta chains presented below share a single source sample, sequenced in a study of post-analysis software for immune sequencing data. Unique molecular identifiers were built into the TCR beta cDNA libraries. Each CDR3 protein is one row after TCRdb ran MiXCR on the PCR reads. The sample carries around 150,000 distinct CDR3 sequences, about 37% recorded once. Source: blood, taken after autologous hematopoietic stem cell transplantation. These receptors all stem from a girl aged 10 to 17 with multiple sclerosis.

This clonotype occurred many times. This chain connects TRBV29-1 to TRBJ2-1; tentatively, D is TRBD2 (6 bases). The CDR3 spans 11 residues. V lost 5 bases and J 7 bases, leaving 9 bases between the germline ends. In germline, CDR1 is SQVTM, CDR2 ANQGSEA. The chain's CDR3 is CSVRRENEQFF. In nucleotides, the CDR3 is TGCAGCGTTCGCCGGGAGAATGAGCAGTTCTTC.

This clonotype appeared a few times. The chain couples TRBV6-5 to TRBJ1-6; no definite D call. The CDR3 contains 13 residues. Germline V gene data show CDR1 as MNHEY and CDR2 as SVGAGI. V gave up 6 bases and J gave up 7 bases, with 10 bases separating them. The CDR3 DNA reads TGTGCCAGCAGGCTAAGAGGGAATTCACCCCTCCACTTT. This sequence encodes CASRLRGNSPLHF.

This clonotype has a count of ten or more. This chain's CDR3 is CSVGGRDYNEQFF. The CDR3 bases are TGCAGCGTTGGCGGGAGAGACTACAATGAGCAGTTCTTC. The rearrangement joins TRBV29-1 to TRBJ2-1, with TRBD2 matching 7 bases. V shed 4 bases, J shed 3 bases, and the junction held 3 bases outside the gene matches. The CDR3 runs to 13 residues. Germline assignment: CDR1 SQVTM and CDR2 ANQGSEA.

The J gene is TRBJ2-3, the V gene TRBV25-1, with D maybe TRBD2 (7 bases). There are 15 residues in the CDR3. V lost 4 bases to trimming and J lost 0 bases, with 11 bases between them. CDR1 and CDR2 from the germline V gene are MGHDK and SYGVNS. The CDR3 reads CASSARGHSTDTQYF. CDR3 DNA sequence: TGTGCCAGCAGTGCGCGGGGGCATAGCACAGATACGCAGTATTTT. Using reference TRBV25-1 and TRBJ2-3 for the parts outside the CDR3, the full variable domain is EADIYQTPRYLVIGTGKKITLECSQTMGHDKMYWYQQDPGMELHLIHYSYGVNSTEKGDLSSESTVSRIRTEHFPLTLESARPSHTSQYLCASSARGHSTDTQYFGPGTRLTVL.

The chain uses TRBV7-2 and TRBJ2-7; the D gene could be TRBD1 or TRBD2 (6 bases each). The germline gives CDR1 SGHTA, CDR2 FQGNSA. V was trimmed by 4 bases and J by 1 base, leaving 14 bases between them. The CDR3 has 15 amino acids. CDR3 nucleotide sequence: TGTGCCAGCAGCTCCCAGGGGCGGGAATCCTACGAGCAGTACTTC. Its protein product is CASSSQGRESYEQYF.

The V and J genes are TRBV15 and TRBJ2-1; TRBD2 matches at 9 bases. This CDR3 spans 15 amino acids. Germline assignment: CDR1 LNHNV and CDR2 YYDKDF (reference sequence). With V trimmed by 3 bases and J by 6 bases, 6 bases remained unmatched. The CDR3 DNA follows: TGTGCCACCAGCAGCCCGGGACTAGCTTTCAATGAGCAGTTCTTC. This codes for CATSSPGLAFNEQFF. Combining the CDR3 with reference TRBV15 and TRBJ2-1 gives the whole variable domain DAMVIQNPRYQVTQFGKPVTLSCSQTLNHNVMYWYQQKSSQAPKLLFHYYDKDFNNEADTPDNFQSRRPNTSFCFLDIRSPGLGDTAMYLCATSSPGLAFNEQFFGPGTRLTVL.

CDR3 coding DNA: TGTGCCACCAGCCTAAGAGGGGCGGGAGGAACAGATACGCAGTATTTT. Amino acids: CATSLRGAGGTDTQYF. V and J are TRBV15 and TRBJ2-3, with TRBD2 matching 8 bases. The ends lost 5 bases at V and 3 bases at J; junction bases unmatched: 10. The CDR3 has 16 residues. Germline loops: CDR1 LNHNV, CDR2 YYDKDF (reference sequence).

The J gene is TRBJ2-7, the V gene TRBV20-1; D ambiguous. Trimming pared 3 bases from V and 5 bases from J, leaving 11 bases between. Germline assignment: CDR1 DFQATT and CDR2 SNEGSKA (reference sequence). The CDR3 runs to 12 residues. The CDR3 nucleotides are TGCAGTGCTAGTACGGGTACTCACGAGCAGTACTTC. Translation: CSASTGTHEQYF.

J is TRBJ1-2 and V is TRBV5-1, with 7 bases aligning to TRBD1. CDR1 and CDR2 (germline): SGHRS, YFSETQ. V gave up 2 bases and J gave up 5 bases; unmatched junction bases: 6. The length of the CDR3 is 14 residues. Here the CDR3 DNA reads TGCGCCAGCAGCTTCGGGGGGACAGAATATGGCTACACCTTC. Its translation: CASSFGGTEYGYTF.

V and J are TRBV7-9 and TRBJ2-7; 9 nucleotides align to TRBD1. V lost 1 base, J lost 1 base, and 8 bases stayed unmatched. Germline CDR1 SEHNR, CDR2 FQNEAQ (reference sequence). CDR3 length: 17 amino acids. The CDR3 bases are TGTGCCAGCAGCTTAGAAGAACAGGGGGCCCCTTCCTACGAGCAGTACTTC. It translates to CASSLEEQGAPSYEQYF.

This clonotype occurred a few times. This rearrangement joins TRBV7-4 to TRBJ2-7; 9 bases align to TRBD1. The germline CDR1 and CDR2 sequences are SGHVT and SQSDAQ. The CDR3 is 18 residues long. The V and J ends lost 5 bases and 0 bases, in that order; junction bases with no gene match: 14. In nucleotides, the CDR3 is TGTGCCAGCAGCATATACGGGACAGGGTTCTATAGCTCCTACGAGCAGTACTTC. This codes for CASSIYGTGFYSSYEQYF.

Only a few counts were recorded for this clonotype. J is TRBJ2-1 and V is TRBV6-5, with TRBD1 identical over 8 bases. Trimming at V came to 5 bases and at J to 2 bases, leaving 8 bases not matched to a gene. CDR1 and CDR2 from the germline V gene are MNHEY and SVGAGI. The CDR3 spans 16 residues. CDR3: CASSRRQGSPYNEQFF. CDR3 coding DNA: TGTGCCAGCAGTCGCAGACAGGGGAGCCCCTACAATGAGCAGTTCTTC.

Worth noting for this clonotype: It may be a read error: a sequence one base away is much more abundant. The rearrangement links TRBV12-3 or TRBV12-4 to TRBJ1-1; TRBD1 matches at 8 bases. With 5 bases clipped from V and 5 bases from J, the junction kept 4 bases outside the gene matches. The CDR3 extends over 13 amino acids. CDR3 loop: CASSLNRGTEAFF. The CDR3 DNA reads as TGTGCCAGCAGTCTTAACAGGGGGACTGAAGCTTTCTTT.

The chain carries TRBV25-1 and TRBJ1-2; weak D call: TRBD1 (6 bases). Trimming pared 4 bases from V and 8 bases from J, leaving 23 bases between. CDR3 length: 16 residues. Per germline, CDR1 MGHDK and CDR2 SYGVNS. The CDR3 is CASSARLGDRRGGYTF. In DNA form, the CDR3 reads TGTGCCAGCAGTGCCAGGTTGGGCGACAGGCGGGGGGGCTACACCTTC.

This clonotype was observed a handful of times. The chain combines TRBV6-5 with TRBJ2-1; tentative D call: TRBD2 (6 bases). The V and J ends lost 6 bases and 8 bases respectively, with 17 bases between them. The CDR3 sequence is 14 residues long. Germline V lookup: CDR1 MNHEY, CDR2 SVGAGI. Here the CDR3 DNA reads TGTGCCAGCAGGGATGACGGGAGATCCGATGAGCAGTTCTTC. Protein product: CASRDDGRSDEQFF.

V usage is TRBV30 and J usage is TRBJ2-5; tentative D call: TRBD2 (5 bases). CDR3 length: 12 amino acids. Trimming removed 1 base from V and 11 bases from J, with 14 bases in between. Germline V gene lookup returns CDR1 GTSNPN and CDR2 SVGIG (reference sequence). The CDR3 loop reads CAWSEGMGEQYF. The CDR3, as DNA: TGTGCCTGGAGTGAGGGAATGGGAGAGCAGTACTTC.

This clonotype appeared a few times. This rearrangement joins TRBV6-5 to TRBJ2-7; either TRBD1 or TRBD2 may supply D (5 bases each). The CDR3 consists of 15 residues. Germline assignment: CDR1 MNHEY and CDR2 SVGAGI. Trimming shortened V by 4 bases and J by 0 bases, and 13 bases separated the two germline ends. This chain's CDR3 is CASSFRRDGSYEQYF. Written as DNA, the CDR3 is TGTGCCAGCAGTTTCCGCCGGGACGGCTCCTACGAGCAGTACTTC.

The chain uses TRBV6-2 or TRBV6-3 and TRBJ1-1; perhaps TRBD1 as D (6 bases). Germline V gene sequence: CDR1 MNHEY, CDR2 SVGEGT. The CDR3 extends over 14 amino acids. V was cut by 6 bases and J by 0 bases, with 11 bases left in between. Written as DNA, the CDR3 is TGTGCCAGCAGCCAACAGGGCTTGAACACTGAAGCTTTCTTT. Protein product: CASSQQGLNTEAFF.

The rearrangement joins TRBV9 to TRBJ2-1; possibly TRBD1 for D (6 bases). V shed 4 bases and J shed 9 bases, with 11 bases lying between them. Germline V gene sequence: CDR1 SGDLS, CDR2 YYNGEE. The CDR3 is 12 amino acids. The CDR3 nucleotides are TGTGCCAGCAGCATACAGGGTAGTGAGCAGTTCTTC. This sequence encodes CASSIQGSEQFF.

The chain recombines TRBV20-1 with TRBJ1-5; no definite D call. CDR3 length equals 15 residues. Between the trimmed V and J ends, which lost 3 bases and 4 bases, there was a span of 16 bases. Per the germline V gene, CDR1 is DFQATT and CDR2 is SNEGSKA (reference sequence). CDR3 sequence (DNA): TGCAGTGCTAGTCCTGGGTTTCTTAGTAATCAGCCCCAGCATTTT. Its protein product is CSASPGFLSNQPQHF.

This clonotype was seen a handful of times. The chain combines TRBV3-1 with TRBJ2-5; D is uncertain. CDR1 LGHDT and CDR2 YNNKEL come from the germline V gene (reference sequence). The germline V and J ends were trimmed by 1 base and 6 bases, with 9 bases remaining between them. This CDR3 is built from 13 residues. This CDR3 reads CASSQGAAKTQYF. Written as DNA, the CDR3 is TGTGCCAGCAGCCAAGGAGCCGCGAAGACCCAGTACTTC.

This clonotype has a handful of counts. This chain connects TRBV4-3 to TRBJ2-5; D unresolved. Germline assignment: CDR1 LGHNA and CDR2 YSLEER. Trimming removed 0 bases from V and 5 bases from J, with 4 bases in between. The CDR3 is 12 amino acids. DNA for the CDR3: TGCGCCAGCAGCCAAGATTTGGAGACCCAGTACTTC. This sequence encodes CASSQDLETQYF.

The chain links TRBV3-1 to TRBJ2-1; tentative D call: TRBD2 (6 bases). Germline CDR1 and CDR2: LGHDT and YNNKEL (reference sequence). The CDR3 has 15 residues. Trimming took 2 bases from V and 4 from J, leaving 12 bases between them. In DNA form, the CDR3 reads TGTGCCAGCAGCCAACCTAGCGTGTTGTACAATGAGCAGTTCTTC. Protein sequence: CASSQPSVLYNEQFF.

The rearrangement uses TRBV20-1 and TRBJ2-3; no definite D call. The CDR3 is 18 residues long. Per the germline V gene, CDR1 is DFQATT and CDR2 is SNEGSKA (reference sequence). V gave up 1 base and J gave up 1 base, with 21 bases separating them. DNA for the CDR3: TGCAGTGCTAGAGCACTACAGCGAGCCCCGACACGCACAGATACGCAGTATTTT. Protein product: CSARALQRAPTRTDTQYF.